The clone carrying this TCR beta chain was seen more than once but under ten times. Researchers ran the PCR with 60 Vbeta and 13 Jbeta primers. Using immunoSEQ multiplex PCR, the repertoire was profiled, and TCRdb retains in-frame clones only, with some absent. The data contain approximately 82,000 clones, roughly a tenth of them singletons. The CDR3 has 14 amino acids. The V gene's germline CDR1 is LNHDA and CDR2 SQIVND (reference sequence). V was shortened by 5 bases and J by 2 bases, with 13 bases between the two germline ends. The data originate from a study of cytomegalovirus exposure and HLA in healthy donors. Study information: Around 190 million T cells yielded about 120 million unique TCR beta sequences, as an earlier analysis found.

This TCR came from a man aged 55-75 years in good health and CMV-seropositive. The chain links TRBV19 to TRBJ2-7; maybe TRBD1 (6 bases). The sample consisted of PBMCs. In nucleotides, the CDR3 is TGTGCCAGTAGTCGGGCAGGGGCCACCTACGAGCAGTACTTC. Its translation is CASSRAGATYEQYF.